One and the same sample provided the 17 T cell receptor beta chains below, sequenced in a study of cytomegalovirus exposure and HLA in healthy donors listed by TCRdb under 2017. The protocol used for the library was the immunoSEQ multiplex PCR assay. This is the immuneACCESS table as TCRdb keeps it, with only in-frame sequences that have V and J called. A part of the clones is gone; compared with another copy, unresolved V genes explain less than half, and the rest is unexplained. The sample records under 250,000 clones, roughly 84% of which are singletons. The ten largest clones capture about 2% of the sample. The sequenced sample was PBMCs. The receptors originated from a woman under 30 in good health and CMV-seropositive.

The chain recombines TRBV6-6 with TRBJ2-2; 12 bases fit TRBD2. Per the germline V gene, CDR1 is MNHNY and CDR2 is SVGAGI (reference sequence). The CDR3 contains 16 residues. The V segment lost 7 bases and the J segment 6 bases; nucleotides outside the gene matches: 9. CDR3 nucleotide sequence: TGTGCCAGCATCAACGGGCTAGCGGGAGGGCCCGGGGAGCTGTTTTTT. It specifies CASINGLAGGPGELFF.

This clone came up once. The CDR3 bases are TGTGCTAGTGGTTTGGTAGTCTCCCCCCCGGGACAGGCTGGAAACACCATATATTTT. As protein: CASGLVVSPPGQAGNTIYF. The chain employs TRBV12-5 and TRBJ1-3, with TRBD1 matching over 8 bases. The germline gives CDR1 LGHNT, CDR2 FRNRAP. This CDR3 comprises 19 residues. Losses at the gene ends were 0 bases for V and 2 bases for J; bases not matched to a gene: 12.

This rearrangement joins TRBV27 to TRBJ2-7, with D perhaps TRBD1 (6 bases). There are 13 residues in the CDR3. Trimming took off 5 bases at V and 4 bases at J, with 12 bases between the two ends. Germline V gene sequence: CDR1 MNHEY, CDR2 SMNVEV (reference sequence). The CDR3 region has the DNA TGTGCCAGCAGTCCCCTGGGGGCGTACGAGCAGTACTTC. Translated, it gives CASSPLGAYEQYF.

The chain joins TRBV25-1 to TRBJ1-1; 9 bases fit TRBD1. This CDR3 has 14 residues. Germline loops: CDR1 MGHDK, CDR2 SYGVNS. V lost 7 bases to trimming and J lost 8 bases; unmatched junction nucleotides: 11. CDR3 residues: CASIRTGAFLEAFF. The CDR3 nucleotides read TGTGCCAGCATCCGGACAGGGGCCTTCCTGGAAGCTTTCTTT. The whole variable domain, remainder taken from reference TRBV25-1 and TRBJ1-1, is EADIYQTPRYLVIGTGKKITLECSQTMGHDKMYWYQQDPGMELHLIHYSYGVNSTEKGDLSSESTVSRIRTEHFPLTLESARPSHTSQYLCASIRTGAFLEAFFGQGTRLTVV.

This clone was counted once. The chain couples TRBV9 to TRBJ1-1; D unresolved. CDR3 length: 14 residues. The germline V and J ends were trimmed by 0 bases and 2 bases, with 8 bases remaining between them. The germline gives CDR1 SGDLS, CDR2 YYNGEE. CDR3 region: CASSVAELNTEAFF. For the CDR3, the DNA is TGTGCCAGCAGCGTAGCGGAGCTAAACACTGAAGCTTTCTTT.

The chain uses TRBV9 and TRBJ1-2; tentatively, D is TRBD1 (6 bases). This CDR3 spans 15 amino acids. Germline V gene data show CDR1 as SGDLS and CDR2 as YYNGEE. Trimming removed 0 bases at V and 8 bases at J, with 17 bases between. The DNA of the CDR3 is TGTGCCAGCAGCGTAGCCACGCGGGGGGCATTAGGCTACACCTTC. Amino acids: CASSVATRGALGYTF. Combining the CDR3 with reference TRBV9 and TRBJ1-2 gives the whole variable domain DSGVTQTPKHLITATGQRVTLRCSPRSGDLSVYWYQQSLDQGLQFLIQYYNGEERAKGNILERFSAQQFPDLHSELNLSSLELGDSALYFCASSVATRGALGYTFGSGTRLTVV.

The chain employs TRBV9 and TRBJ1-1, with 10 bases identical to TRBD1. CDR1 and CDR2 (germline): SGDLS, YYNGEE. This CDR3 comprises 17 residues. The trim removed 0 bases at V and 4 bases at J, leaving 9 bases unmatched. CDR3 coding DNA: TGTGCCAGCAGCGTAGCTGAGACAGGGGGCCGGGGCACTGAAGCTTTCTTT. This translates into CASSVAETGGRGTEAFF.

The CDR3 reads CASSQRVIAGDTDTQYF. The CDR3 coding sequence is TGCGCCAGCAGCCAACGGGTGATTGCGGGGGACACAGATACGCAGTATTTT. The chain recombines TRBV4-1 with TRBJ2-3; 7 nucleotides match TRBD2. The CDR3 runs 17 residues. CDR1 is MGHRA, CDR2 YSYEKL, per germline. V lost 2 bases to trimming and J lost 2 bases; unmatched junction nucleotides: 10.

The chain uses TRBV9 and TRBJ2-7; 10 bases agree with TRBD2. With 0 bases clipped from V and 9 bases from J, the junction kept 6 bases outside the gene matches. Germline V CDR1 and CDR2: SGDLS, YYNGEE. CDR3 length equals 14 residues. The CDR3 sequence: CASSVDSSGSVQYF. CDR3 in DNA: TGTGCCAGCAGCGTAGATTCTAGCGGGAGCGTGCAGTACTTC.

The gene calls are TRBV28 and TRBJ2-5; 7 bases match TRBD1. Germline V gene sequence: CDR1 MDHEN, CDR2 SYDVKM. The CDR3 is 14 residues long. V trimming: 4 bases; J trimming: 4 bases; junction bases outside the gene matches: 6. The CDR3 DNA follows: TGTGCCAGCAGTTCAACAGGGGATGGAGAGACCCAGTACTTC. Its protein is CASSSTGDGETQYF. Looking up the rest from reference TRBV28 and TRBJ2-5 gives the full variable domain: DVKVTQSSRYLVKRTGEKVFLECVQDMDHENMFWYRQDPGLGLRLIYFSYDVKMKEKGDIPEGYSVSREKKERFSLILESASTNQTSMYLCASSSTGDGETQYFGPGTRLLVL.

The chain uses TRBV5-1 and TRBJ1-2, with 7 nucleotides matching TRBD1. The CDR3 sequence is 13 residues long. V was pared by 4 bases and J by 2 bases, with 2 bases of the junction left unmatched. Germline V gives CDR1 SGHRS, CDR2 YFSETQ. The CDR3 region is CASSTGVNYGYTF. The CDR3 DNA is TGCGCCAGCAGCACAGGGGTCAACTATGGCTACACCTTC.

The CDR3 is CASKLRTATNEKLFF. The CDR3 coding sequence is TGCGCCAGCAAGCTTCGGACAGCAACTAATGAAAAACTGTTTTTT. The chain has TRBV5-1 and TRBJ1-4; the D gene is possibly TRBD1 (6 bases). V lost 6 bases and J 0 bases, leaving 12 bases between the germline ends. CDR1 is SGHRS, CDR2 YFSETQ, per germline. The CDR3 is 15 residues long.

This sequence joins TRBV29-1 and TRBJ2-7, with D unclear. The CDR3 runs to 11 residues. Trimming pared 4 bases from V and 3 bases from J, leaving 7 bases between. CDR1 and CDR2 (germline): SQVTM, ANQGSEA. DNA for the CDR3: TGCAGCGTTGGCTCCAGCTACGAGCAGTACTTC. Translation: CSVGSSYEQYF.

V and J are TRBV5-1 and TRBJ1-4, with 9 bases aligning to TRBD1. From germline, CDR1 is SGHRS and CDR2 YFSETQ. V lost 0 bases, J lost 8 bases, and 5 bases stayed unmatched. CDR3 length: 15 residues. CDR3 nucleotide sequence: TGCGCCAGCAGCTTGGGGGACAGGGCAAACGAAAAACTGTTTTTT. Translating gives CASSLGDRANEKLFF.

V usage is TRBV2 and J usage is TRBJ2-2, with 7 bases identical to TRBD2. V lost 7 bases and J lost 4; bases outside the gene matches: 9. The CDR3 totals 15 residues. The germline CDR1 and CDR2 sequences are SNHLY and FYNNEI. The DNA for the CDR3 is TGTGCCAGCAATAGTCCTAGCGGCGTCACCGGGGAGCTGTTTTTT. Its translation is CASNSPSGVTGELFF.

The chain combines TRBV10-3 with TRBJ1-4; 7 bases match TRBD1. The germline CDR1 and CDR2 sequences are ENHRY and SYGVKD. The CDR3 runs 14 residues. The J segment lost 7 bases and the V segment lost 2 bases, leaving 4 bases of the junction unmatched. CDR3 loop: CAISEGRGPEKLFF. The CDR3 bases are TGTGCCATCAGTGAGGGAAGGGGGCCTGAAAAACTGTTTTTT.

The chain combines TRBV6-1 with TRBJ1-4; D uncertain. The CDR3 is made up of 11 amino acids. Germline values: CDR1 MNHNS, CDR2 SASEGT. The germline V and J ends were trimmed by 5 bases and 5 bases, with 3 bases remaining between them. The CDR3 DNA reads as TGTGCCAGCAGTCTAAATGAAAAACTGTTTTTT. Encoded protein: CASSLNEKLFF.